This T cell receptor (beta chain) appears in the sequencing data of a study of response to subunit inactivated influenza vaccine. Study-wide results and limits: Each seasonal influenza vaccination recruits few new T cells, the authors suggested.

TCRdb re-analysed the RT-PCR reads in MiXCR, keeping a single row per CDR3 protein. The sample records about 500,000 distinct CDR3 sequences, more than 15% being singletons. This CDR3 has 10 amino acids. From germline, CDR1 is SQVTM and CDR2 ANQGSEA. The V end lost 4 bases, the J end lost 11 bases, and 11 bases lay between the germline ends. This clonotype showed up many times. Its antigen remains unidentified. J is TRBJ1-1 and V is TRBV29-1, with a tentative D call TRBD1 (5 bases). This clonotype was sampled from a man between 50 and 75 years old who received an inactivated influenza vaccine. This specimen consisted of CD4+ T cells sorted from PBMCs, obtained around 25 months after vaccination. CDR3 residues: CSVVEGRAFF. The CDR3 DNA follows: TGCAGCGTTGTGGAGGGGAGGGCTTTCTTT.